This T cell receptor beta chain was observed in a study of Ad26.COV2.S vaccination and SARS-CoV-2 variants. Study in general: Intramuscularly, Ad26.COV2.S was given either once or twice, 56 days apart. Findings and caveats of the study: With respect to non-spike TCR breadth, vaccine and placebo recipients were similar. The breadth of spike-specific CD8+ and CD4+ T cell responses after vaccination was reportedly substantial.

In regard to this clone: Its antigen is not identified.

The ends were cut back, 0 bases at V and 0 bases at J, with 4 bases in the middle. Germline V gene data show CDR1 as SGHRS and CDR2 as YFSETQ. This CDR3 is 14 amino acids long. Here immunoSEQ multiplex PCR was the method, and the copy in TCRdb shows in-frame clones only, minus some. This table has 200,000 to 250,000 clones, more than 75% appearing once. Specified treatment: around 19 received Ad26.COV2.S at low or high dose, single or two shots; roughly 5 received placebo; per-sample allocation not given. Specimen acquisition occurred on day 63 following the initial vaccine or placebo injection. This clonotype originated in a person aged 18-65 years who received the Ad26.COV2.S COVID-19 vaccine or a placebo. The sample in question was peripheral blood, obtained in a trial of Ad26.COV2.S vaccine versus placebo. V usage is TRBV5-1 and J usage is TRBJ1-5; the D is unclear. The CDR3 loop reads CASSLGGSNQPQHF. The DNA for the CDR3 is TGCGCCAGCAGCTTGGGCGGTAGCAATCAGCCCCAGCATTTT. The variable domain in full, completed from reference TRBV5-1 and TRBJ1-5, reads KAGVTQTPRYLIKTRGQQVTLSCSPISGHRSVSWYQQTPGQGLQFLFEYFSETQRNKGNFPGRFSGRQFSNSRSEMNVSTLELGDSALYLCASSLGGSNQPQHFGDGTRLSIL.